The present TCR beta chain was sequenced within a study of T-cell reconstitution after alpha-beta-depleted transplantation in children. Regarding this clonotype: Its specificity is not known.

CDR3 length: 12 amino acids. V was shortened by 7 bases and J by 5 bases, with 12 bases between the two germline ends. The germline CDR1 and CDR2 sequences are SGHKS and YYEKEE (reference sequence). Overall study findings and caveats: When one year had passed after transplant, most T-cell counts and diversity came from newly produced T cells. Expanded graft clones numbering several hundred reportedly gave rise to alpha-beta T cells about two months after transplant.

Preparation of the TCRbeta library involved a method that used unique molecular identifiers. TCRdb itself ran the PCR reads through MiXCR, one entry per CDR3 protein. The data contain some 450,000 distinct CDR3 sequences, roughly 43% of them seen just once; the ten biggest clones take up 27%. The chain has TRBV5-5 and TRBJ2-5; D may be TRBD1 (5 bases). The TCR sequence derives from a girl aged 2-10 years with aplastic anemia, due to receive a stem cell transplant. The sequencing used PBMCs, collected before TCRalphabeta/CD19-depleted stem cell transplant. The CDR3 loop is CASGASVETQYF. CDR3 coding DNA: TGTGCCAGCGGGGCAAGTGTGGAGACCCAGTACTTC.